Listed below are T cell receptor beta chains from one sample, sequenced in a study of T-cell reconstitution after alpha-beta-depleted transplantation in children. One entry per CDR3 protein, called by TCRdb with MiXCR from the PCR reads. This sample yields about 900,000 distinct CDR3 sequences, of which about 29% are seen a single time; about 28% belongs to the top ten. Sequences were derived from PBMCs, mostly from graft donor cells, sampled 360 days after TCRalphabeta/CD19-depleted stem cell transplant. The receptors stem from a boy in the first two years of life who had a stem cell transplant for SCID, so the T cells may come from the graft donor. Both conserved end residues are part of each CDR3. The D gene is left open where the match is weak. Clone size is given for some rows only: seen once, a few or many times, or a class if the clone is expanded.

v_gene: TRBV3-1; d_gene: NA; j_gene: TRBJ2-4; abundance: NA; CDR3nt: TGTGCCAGCAGCCAAGGGGGGGAGACCAAAAACATTCAGTACTTC; CDR3aa: CASSQGGETKNIQYF
v_gene: TRBV7-2; d_gene: NA; j_gene: TRBJ2-6; abundance: NA; CDR3nt: TGTGCCAGCAGCTCGGGACGGCGCTCTGGGGCCAACGTCCTGACTTTC; CDR3aa: CASSSGRRSGANVLTF
v_gene: TRBV12-3/TRBV12-4; d_gene: NA; j_gene: TRBJ2-5; abundance: few; CDR3nt: TGTGCCAGCAGTTTAAGGACTATAGATCTAGAGACCCAGTACTTC; CDR3aa: CASSLRTIDLETQYF
v_gene: TRBV11-2; d_gene: TRBD2; j_gene: TRBJ2-3; abundance: NA; CDR3nt: TGTGCCAGCAGCTTACCCGGACTAGCGGGGATTGATACGCAGTATTTT; CDR3aa: CASSLPGLAGIDTQYF
v_gene: TRBV4-1; d_gene: TRBD1; j_gene: TRBJ2-1; abundance: few; CDR3nt: TGCGCCAGCAGCCAAGAAGAGGCAGCGACAGGGAACAATGAGCAGTTCTTC; CDR3aa: CASSQEEAATGNNEQFF
v_gene: TRBV2; d_gene: TRBD2; j_gene: TRBJ2-7; abundance: NA; CDR3nt: TGTGCCAGCAGCGGGGGGACTGGATTCGAGCAGTACTTC; CDR3aa: CASSGGTGFEQYF
v_gene: TRBV27; d_gene: NA; j_gene: TRBJ1-6; abundance: few; CDR3nt: TGTGCCAGCAGTCCGCAGAATTCACCCCTCCACTTT; CDR3aa: CASSPQNSPLHF
v_gene: TRBV7-6; d_gene: NA; j_gene: TRBJ2-1; abundance: few; CDR3nt: TGTGCCAGCAGGAAAAGAACGGGGGAGAGCTCCTACAATGAGCAGTTCTTC; CDR3aa: CASRKRTGESSYNEQFF
v_gene: TRBV20-1; d_gene: NA; j_gene: TRBJ2-2; abundance: NA; CDR3nt: TGCAGTGCCCCGGGGGAGGACACCGGGGAGCTGTTTTTT; CDR3aa: CSAPGEDTGELFF
v_gene: TRBV5-6; d_gene: NA; j_gene: TRBJ1-3; abundance: NA; CDR3nt: TGTGCCAGCAGCCTGGGCTGGCTGGAAGCTGGAAACACCATATATTTT; CDR3aa: CASSLGWLEAGNTIYF
v_gene: TRBV4-3; d_gene: NA; j_gene: TRBJ1-2; abundance: NA; CDR3nt: TGCGCCAGCAGCCAAGACGGGCAGGGTTTAGGCGGCTACACCTTC; CDR3aa: CASSQDGQGLGGYTF
v_gene: TRBV6-5; d_gene: NA; j_gene: TRBJ1-4; abundance: few; CDR3nt: TGTGCCAGCAGTTACGCACGGGTGGGCACTAATGAAAAACTGTTTTTT; CDR3aa: CASSYARVGTNEKLFF
v_gene: TRBV12-3/TRBV12-4; d_gene: TRBD1; j_gene: TRBJ2-4; abundance: once; CDR3nt: TGTGCCAGCAGCCACACCCGGGACAGGGGGGCCAAAAACATTCAGTACTTC; CDR3aa: CASSHTRDRGAKNIQYF
v_gene: TRBV20-1; d_gene: NA; j_gene: TRBJ1-2; abundance: NA; CDR3nt: TGCAGTGCTAGATCCCGACCGGGGACATGGCCTGGGACCTTC; CDR3aa: CSARSRPGTWPGTF
v_gene: TRBV27; d_gene: TRBD1; j_gene: TRBJ1-1; abundance: NA; CDR3nt: TGTGCCAGCGGGTCCAGGGGGTTTGGGACTGAAGCTTTCTTT; CDR3aa: CASGSRGFGTEAFF
v_gene: TRBV9; d_gene: TRBD2; j_gene: TRBJ2-3; abundance: NA; CDR3nt: TGTGCCAGCAGCGTAGCCGGACTAGGAGGGACAGATACGCAGTATTTT; CDR3aa: CASSVAGLGGTDTQYF
v_gene: TRBV5-6; d_gene: NA; j_gene: TRBJ1-2; abundance: NA; CDR3nt: TGTGCCAGCAGCTTGGAAGGGAGTGGCAACTATGGCTACACCTTC; CDR3aa: CASSLEGSGNYGYTF
v_gene: TRBV29-1; d_gene: TRBD1; j_gene: TRBJ2-1; abundance: NA; CDR3nt: TGCAGCGCATTTTCTCCGGGACAGGGCATGGATGAGCAGTTCTTC; CDR3aa: CSAFSPGQGMDEQFF
v_gene: TRBV20-1; d_gene: TRBD2; j_gene: TRBJ2-1; abundance: NA; CDR3nt: TGCAGTGGATCCGCGGGGGGACCCTACAATGAGCAGTTCTTC; CDR3aa: CSGSAGGPYNEQFF
v_gene: TRBV2; d_gene: TRBD1; j_gene: TRBJ2-2; abundance: few; CDR3nt: TGTGCCAGCAGCCCTGCGACAGGGGTGGGCACCGGGGAGCTGTTTTTT; CDR3aa: CASSPATGVGTGELFF
v_gene: TRBV5-1; d_gene: TRBD2; j_gene: TRBJ2-1; abundance: NA; CDR3nt: TGCGCCAGCAGCTTAGAGCGGGGGCCCCGTGAGCAGTTCTTC; CDR3aa: CASSLERGPREQFF
v_gene: TRBV15; d_gene: NA; j_gene: TRBJ1-2; abundance: many; CDR3nt: TGTGCCACCAGCAGAGACACGAACTATGGCTACACCTTC; CDR3aa: CATSRDTNYGYTF
v_gene: TRBV12-3/TRBV12-4; d_gene: NA; j_gene: TRBJ1-5; abundance: NA; CDR3nt: TGTGCCAGCAGTAAATCGGGCATCAATCAGCCCCAGCATTTT; CDR3aa: CASSKSGINQPQHF
v_gene: TRBV28; d_gene: NA; j_gene: TRBJ2-1; abundance: few; CDR3nt: TGTGCCGCTGGGCGGACTGATTACAATGAGCAGTTCTTC; CDR3aa: CAAGRTDYNEQFF
v_gene: TRBV4-3; d_gene: NA; j_gene: TRBJ1-1; abundance: few; CDR3nt: TGCGCCAGCAGCCGACAGATAAAGATGAACACTGAAGCTTTCTTT; CDR3aa: CASSRQIKMNTEAFF
v_gene: TRBV5-5; d_gene: NA; j_gene: TRBJ2-5; abundance: NA; CDR3nt: TGTGCCAGCAGCAATCCACCTGAGACCCAGTACTTC; CDR3aa: CASSNPPETQYF
v_gene: TRBV24-1; d_gene: NA; j_gene: TRBJ1-5; abundance: few; CDR3nt: TGTGCCACCAGTGTGGGGGGCAATCAGCCCCAGCATTTT; CDR3aa: CATSVGGNQPQHF
v_gene: TRBV20-1; d_gene: NA; j_gene: TRBJ2-4; abundance: NA; CDR3nt: TGCAGTGCTCCCCGGGACATAACACTAGCCAAAAACATTCAGTACTTC; CDR3aa: CSAPRDITLAKNIQYF
v_gene: TRBV20-1; d_gene: NA; j_gene: TRBJ2-1; abundance: NA; CDR3nt: TGCAGTGCTAAGCGTTATGAGCAGTTCTTC; CDR3aa: CSAKRYEQFF
v_gene: TRBV28; d_gene: NA; j_gene: TRBJ2-7; abundance: NA; CDR3nt: TGTGCCAGCAGTCCCTGGGCCCAGGGAAAGGAACACGAGCAGTACTTC; CDR3aa: CASSPWAQGKEHEQYF
v_gene: TRBV20-1; d_gene: NA; j_gene: TRBJ2-6; abundance: NA; CDR3nt: TGCAGTGCTTCGACGGCAGGGATGGGGGCCAACGTCCTGACTTTC; CDR3aa: CSASTAGMGANVLTF
v_gene: TRBV2; d_gene: TRBD2; j_gene: TRBJ2-7; abundance: few; CDR3nt: TGTGCCAGCAGGGCCCGGGGGGGCCCGGCCTACGAGCAGTACTTC; CDR3aa: CASRARGGPAYEQYF
v_gene: TRBV28; d_gene: TRBD1; j_gene: TRBJ2-2; abundance: NA; CDR3nt: TGTGCCAGCAGTTTAATCAGGGGGCTTGGCGGGGAGCTGTTTTTT; CDR3aa: CASSLIRGLGGELFF
v_gene: TRBV25-1; d_gene: TRBD2; j_gene: TRBJ2-3; abundance: NA; CDR3nt: TGTGCCATCGCGGGACTATGCACAGATACGCAGTATTTT; CDR3aa: CAIAGLCTDTQYF
v_gene: TRBV12-3/TRBV12-4; d_gene: TRBD1; j_gene: TRBJ1-6; abundance: few; CDR3nt: TGTGCCAGCAGCTATCGGACAGGGGCCAATTCACCCCTCCACTTT; CDR3aa: CASSYRTGANSPLHF
v_gene: TRBV2; d_gene: NA; j_gene: TRBJ2-7; abundance: many; CDR3nt: TGTGCCAGCAGTGCCGATAGGGTATCCTACGAGCAGTACTTC; CDR3aa: CASSADRVSYEQYF
v_gene: TRBV12-3/TRBV12-4; d_gene: TRBD1; j_gene: TRBJ2-5; abundance: NA; CDR3nt: TGTGCCAGCAGTTCTAGCTACGACAGGGGGCTAGGAGAGACCCAGTACTTC; CDR3aa: CASSSSYDRGLGETQYF
v_gene: TRBV9; d_gene: TRBD1; j_gene: TRBJ2-5; abundance: NA; CDR3nt: TGTGCCAGCAGCGAGGGACAGTTTCAAGAGACCCAGTACTTC; CDR3aa: CASSEGQFQETQYF
v_gene: TRBV29-1; d_gene: NA; j_gene: TRBJ1-2; abundance: NA; CDR3nt: TGCAGCGTTCCCTGGGGGGGCTATGGCTACACCTTC; CDR3aa: CSVPWGGYGYTF
v_gene: TRBV4-1; d_gene: NA; j_gene: TRBJ2-2; abundance: NA; CDR3nt: TGCGCCAGCAGCCAAGGATGGGTGGCCGGGGAGCTGTTTTTT; CDR3aa: CASSQGWVAGELFF
v_gene: TRBV4-3; d_gene: TRBD2; j_gene: TRBJ2-7; abundance: NA; CDR3nt: TGCGCCAGCAGCCAAGTTGTCGGACTAGGCTACGAGCAGTACTTC; CDR3aa: CASSQVVGLGYEQYF
v_gene: TRBV6-1; d_gene: NA; j_gene: TRBJ1-3; abundance: NA; CDR3nt: TGTGCCAGCAGCACCGAAAGCAGGGTAACTGGAAACACCATATATTTT; CDR3aa: CASSTESRVTGNTIYF
v_gene: TRBV20-1; d_gene: NA; j_gene: TRBJ1-1; abundance: few; CDR3nt: TGCAGTGCTGAGGGGCGGGACGTAGGGACTGAAGCTTTCTTT; CDR3aa: CSAEGRDVGTEAFF
v_gene: TRBV7-3; d_gene: TRBD2; j_gene: TRBJ2-1; abundance: NA; CDR3nt: TGTGCCAGCAGCTTATACGGGGGGGGACTTTTGTACAATGAGCAGTTCTTC; CDR3aa: CASSLYGGGLLYNEQFF
v_gene: TRBV11-2; d_gene: TRBD1; j_gene: TRBJ2-4; abundance: few; CDR3nt: TGTGCCAGCAGTTATGACAGGGACATTCAGTACTTC; CDR3aa: CASSYDRDIQYF
v_gene: TRBV12-3/TRBV12-4; d_gene: NA; j_gene: TRBJ2-5; abundance: few; CDR3nt: TGTGCCAGCTTCCGTGGCCTTAGTACGTCGCCAGAGACCCAGTACTTC; CDR3aa: CASFRGLSTSPETQYF
v_gene: TRBV4-3; d_gene: NA; j_gene: TRBJ2-5; abundance: NA; CDR3nt: TGCGCCAGCAGCCAAGATTTTGAAGAGACCCAGTACTTC; CDR3aa: CASSQDFEETQYF
v_gene: TRBV7-7; d_gene: TRBD1; j_gene: TRBJ2-1; abundance: NA; CDR3nt: TGTGCCAGCAGCTTCCCCGGGACAGGGAGGGCCAATGAGCAGTTCTTC; CDR3aa: CASSFPGTGRANEQFF
v_gene: TRBV5-1; d_gene: NA; j_gene: TRBJ2-3; abundance: few; CDR3nt: TGCGCCAGCAGCGAAGGGGCGGGGGCTTTCCCAGATACGCAGTATTTT; CDR3aa: CASSEGAGAFPDTQYF
v_gene: TRBV9; d_gene: NA; j_gene: TRBJ2-1; abundance: NA; CDR3nt: TGTGCCAGCAGCCCTAGACGAGCCTACAATGAGCAGTTCTTC; CDR3aa: CASSPRRAYNEQFF
v_gene: TRBV6-2/TRBV6-3; d_gene: TRBD2; j_gene: TRBJ2-3; abundance: few; CDR3nt: TGTGCCAGCAGTTACAGAAGCGGGGGAGCGACAGATACGCAGTATTTT; CDR3aa: CASSYRSGGATDTQYF